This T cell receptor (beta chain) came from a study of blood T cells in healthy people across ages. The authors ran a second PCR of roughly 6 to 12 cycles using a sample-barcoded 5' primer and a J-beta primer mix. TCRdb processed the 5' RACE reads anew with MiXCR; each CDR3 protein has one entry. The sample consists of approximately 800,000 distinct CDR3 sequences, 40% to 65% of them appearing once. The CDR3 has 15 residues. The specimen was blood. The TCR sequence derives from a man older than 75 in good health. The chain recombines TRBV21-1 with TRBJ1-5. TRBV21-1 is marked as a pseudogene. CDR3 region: CASSKANSRNQPQHF. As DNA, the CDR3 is TGTGCCAGCAGCAAAGCAAACAGTAGGAATCAGCCCCAGCATTTT.